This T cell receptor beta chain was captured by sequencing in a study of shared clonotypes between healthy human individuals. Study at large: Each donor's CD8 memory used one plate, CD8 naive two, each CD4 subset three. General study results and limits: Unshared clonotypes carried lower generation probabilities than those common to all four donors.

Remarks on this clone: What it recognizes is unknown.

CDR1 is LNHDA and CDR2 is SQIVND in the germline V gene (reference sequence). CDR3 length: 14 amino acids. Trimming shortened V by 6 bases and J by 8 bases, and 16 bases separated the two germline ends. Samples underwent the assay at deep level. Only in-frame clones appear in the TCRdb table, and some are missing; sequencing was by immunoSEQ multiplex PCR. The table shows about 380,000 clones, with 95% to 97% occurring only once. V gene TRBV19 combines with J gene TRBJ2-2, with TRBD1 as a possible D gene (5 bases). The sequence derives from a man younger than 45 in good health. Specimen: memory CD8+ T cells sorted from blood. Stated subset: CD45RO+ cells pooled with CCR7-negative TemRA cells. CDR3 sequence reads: CASSLDKRAGELFF. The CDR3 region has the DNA TGTGCCAGTAGCTTGGACAAACGCGCTGGGGAGCTGTTTTTT.